A selection of T cell receptor beta chains follows, all from one sample in a study of PD-1 blockade in classical Hodgkin lymphoma. TCRdb's table, derived via immunoSEQ multiplex PCR, lists solely in-frame clones and lacks some. The sample carries about 13,000 clones, about 90% recorded once. Sequenced here: peripheral blood mononuclear cells (PBMCs), sampled at baseline. These receptors were obtained from a human donor with classical Hodgkin lymphoma. Each CDR3 is given with its conserved first and last residue. A D gene is named only where the DNA matches it firmly. The size entry is marked missing in some rows and otherwise reads once, few, many or a size class.

j_call	cdr3_length	d_call	clone_size	v_call	cdr3_aa	cdr3_nt
TRBJ2-1	14	.	.	TRBV14	CASSQVGGFNEQFF	TGTGCCAGCAGCCAAGTCGGTGGATTCAATGAGCAGTTCTTC
TRBJ2-3	16	.	.	TRBV11-2	CASSLEGGGITDTQYF	TGTGCCAGCAGCTTAGAAGGGGGGGGTATCACAGATACGCAGTATTTT
TRBJ1-1	14	.	.	TRBV10-2	CASSEVGGPTEAFF	TGCGCCAGCAGTGAGGTTGGGGGGCCCACTGAAGCTTTCTTT
TRBJ2-2	16	.	few	TRBV18	CASSPETTENTGELFF	TGTGCCAGCTCACCGGAGACGACAGAAAACACCGGGGAGCTGTTTTTT
TRBJ2-7	17	TRBD2	.	TRBV13	CASSLGQGLAASYEQYF	TGTGCCAGCAGCTTAGGGCAGGGACTAGCGGCCTCCTACGAGCAGTACTTC
TRBJ2-7	17	TRBD2	.	TRBV11-2	CASSSLGSGGLWNEQYF	TGTGCCAGCAGCTCGTTGGGGAGCGGGGGGCTCTGGAACGAGCAGTACTTC
TRBJ2-7	14	.	.	TRBV5-8	CASSSVTGLWEQYF	TGTGCCAGCAGCTCGGTAACAGGGCTTTGGGAGCAGTACTTC
TRBJ1-1	15	TRBD1	.	TRBV7-3	CASSSTGESWTEAFF	TGTGCCAGCAGCTCGACAGGGGAATCGTGGACTGAAGCTTTCTTT
TRBJ2-7	17	TRBD1	.	TRBV19	CASSPLLGQQISYEQYF	TGTGCCAGTAGTCCCCTCTTGGGACAGCAGATCTCCTACGAGCAGTACTTC
TRBJ2-3	13	.	.	TRBV27	CASSPARTDTQYF	TGTGCCAGCAGTCCAGCTCGCACAGATACGCAGTATTTT
TRBJ2-3	16	TRBD2	few	TRBV15	CATSRGWGGGGDTQYF	TGTGCCACCAGCAGAGGATGGGGCGGGGGTGGAGATACGCAGTATTTT
TRBJ2-5	15	TRBD2	.	TRBV7-2	CASSFSGRGQETQYF	TGTGCCAGCAGCTTTAGCGGGAGAGGGCAAGAGACCCAGTACTTC
TRBJ2-7	11	.	.	TRBV19	CASGTSYEQYF	TGTGCCAGTGGGACCAGCTACGAGCAGTACTTC
TRBJ2-1	12	.	.	TRBV6-5	CASSFRGGEQFF	TGTGCCAGCAGCTTTAGAGGGGGTGAGCAGTTCTTC
TRBJ1-1	16	TRBD1	.	TRBV7-9	CASSLGQGQGRTEAFF	TGTGCCAGCAGCTTGGGTCAGGGACAGGGCAGAACTGAAGCTTTCTTT
TRBJ1-2	15	TRBD1	.	TRBV6-1	CASSEPDRVVNGYTF	TGTGCCAGCAGTGAACCAGACAGGGTAGTTAATGGCTACACCTTC
TRBJ2-3	15	TRBD2	.	TRBV9	CASSVEAGGQVTQYF	TGTGCCAGCAGCGTAGAAGCGGGGGGGCAAGTTACGCAGTATTTT
TRBJ1-1	11	.	.	TRBV20-1	CSARGPSEAFF	TGCAGTGCGAGGGGCCCAAGTGAAGCTTTCTTT
TRBJ2-2	15	.	.	TRBV30	CAWSVQVGVAGELFF	TGTGCCTGGAGTGTACAAGTGGGAGTGGCCGGGGAGCTGTTTTTT
TRBJ1-1	15	TRBD1	.	TRBV9	CASSGGTAYNTEAFF	TGTGCCAGCAGCGGCGGGACAGCCTATAACACTGAAGCTTTCTTT
TRBJ2-3	13	.	.	TRBV9	CASSVALRDTQYF	TGTGCCAGCAGCGTAGCTCTTAGAGATACGCAGTATTTT
TRBJ2-2	14	.	.	TRBV11-3	CASSLESGFGELFF	TGTGCCAGCAGCTTAGAATCGGGTTTCGGGGAGCTGTTTTTT
TRBJ1-5	14	.	.	TRBV5-6	CASSLQTVNQPQHF	TGTGCCAGCAGCCTACAGACAGTGAATCAGCCCCAGCATTTT
TRBJ1-5	15	TRBD1	once	TRBV6-1	CASSTRTGGDQPQHF	TGTGCCAGCAGTACCCGGACAGGGGGCGATCAGCCCCAGCATTTT
TRBJ2-7	12	.	.	TRBV2	CASSRDRYEQYF	TGTGCCAGCAGCAGGGACCGATACGAGCAGTACTTC
TRBJ2-7	16	TRBD1	.	TRBV10-3	CATRRTSYRGPYEQYF	TGTGCCACCAGACGTACCTCTTATAGGGGGCCTTACGAGCAGTACTTC
TRBJ2-1	16	.	.	TRBV9	CASSVDPRISLNEQFF	TGTGCCAGCAGCGTAGATCCGCGGATCAGTCTCAATGAGCAGTTCTTC
TRBJ2-3	13	.	.	TRBV7-9	CASNQGRTDTQYF	TGTGCCAGCAACCAAGGGCGTACAGATACGCAGTATTTT
TRBJ2-1	15	TRBD2	.	TRBV2	CASRALAGGYNEQFF	TGTGCCAGCAGGGCACTAGCGGGGGGATACAATGAGCAGTTCTTC
TRBJ1-5	13	.	.	TRBV2	CASSEPFVQPQHF	TGTGCCAGCAGTGAGCCCTTTGTGCAGCCCCAGCATTTT
TRBJ2-7	15	.	.	TRBV6-5	CASSYGASVSYEQYF	TGTGCCAGCAGTTACGGGGCATCAGTATCCTACGAGCAGTACTTC
TRBJ1-2	12	.	.	TRBV6-5	CASSSLRYGYTF	TGTGCCAGCAGTTCCTTACGGTATGGCTACACCTTC
TRBJ1-1	15	.	.	TRBV14	CASSQGTLGAYEAFF	TGTGCCAGCAGCCAAGGAACCTTGGGGGCGTATGAAGCTTTCTTT
TRBJ2-7	13	.	.	TRBV21-1	CAGRWGPAYEQYF	TGTGCCGGCCGTTGGGGGCCGGCCTACGAGCAGTACTTC
TRBJ2-5	17	TRBD2	once	TRBV30	CAWSVPGPLAGEETQYF	TGTGCCTGGAGTGTGCCGGGACCACTAGCGGGGGAAGAGACCCAGTACTTC
TRBJ2-1	15	TRBD2	.	TRBV27	CASSLSSGGNNEQFF	TGTGCCAGCAGTTTATCCAGCGGGGGCAACAATGAGCAGTTCTTC
TRBJ2-1	15	TRBD1	.	TRBV27	CASSRTGGPYNEQFF	TGTGCCAGCAGTCGAACAGGGGGCCCCTACAATGAGCAGTTCTTC
TRBJ2-1	15	TRBD1	.	TRBV4-1	CASSRDRGTYNEQFF	TGCGCCAGCAGCAGAGACAGGGGAACCTACAATGAGCAGTTCTTC
TRBJ1-1	14	TRBD1	.	TRBV9	CASSGRDRRSEAFF	TGTGCCAGCAGCGGAAGGGACAGGAGGTCGGAAGCTTTCTTT
TRBJ1-2	14	.	.	TRBV5-1	CASSLAPTDHGYTF	TGCGCCAGCAGCTTGGCCCCGACAGACCATGGCTACACCTTC
TRBJ2-1	15	TRBD2	once	TRBV29-1	CSVEDLVAGANEQFF	TGCAGCGTTGAAGATCTAGTAGCGGGAGCCAATGAGCAGTTCTTC
TRBJ2-2	13	TRBD1	once	TRBV7-6	CASSPTGSGELFF	TGTGCCAGCAGCCCGACAGGGTCCGGGGAGCTGTTTTTT
TRBJ2-3	15	.	.	TRBV7-9	CASSSGTTSTDTQYF	TGTGCCAGCAGCTCCGGGACCACTAGCACAGATACGCAGTATTTT
TRBJ1-2	13	.	.	TRBV9	CASSVDPNYGYTF	TGTGCCAGCAGCGTAGATCCCAACTATGGCTACACCTTC